A selection of T cell receptor beta chains follows, all from one sample in a study of CD8 T cells in ankylosing spondylitis. Using its own MiXCR run on the 5' RACE reads, TCRdb lists one record per CDR3 protein. Among 200,000 to 250,000 distinct CDR3 sequences, roughly 10% were seen once, and the ten largest hold 5.5% to 8%. Sequenced input: blood, either unsorted or a sorted T cell fraction (not recorded which). The receptors come from a male donor with ankylosing spondylitis or in good health (not recorded which). Each CDR3 is given with its conserved first and last residue.

J,length,V,CDR3
TRBJ2-1,15,TRBV27,CASSWGTRPYNEQFF
TRBJ2-5,14,TRBV29-1,CSVRWTGPRETQYF
TRBJ1-5,15,TRBV20-1,CSASKGAKSNQPQHF
TRBJ2-3,13,TRBV5-1,CASSRRVEDTQYF
TRBJ2-6,16,TRBV5-1,CASSLEGHRRTNVLTF
TRBJ2-1,16,TRBV5-1,CASSLLAGESYNEQFF
TRBJ1-4,15,TRBV5-5,CASSLAPHGNEKLFF
TRBJ1-1,14,TRBV20-1,CSADTGRSLPHPFF
TRBJ1-2,15,TRBV28,CASSLVVRQGHGYTF
TRBJ1-1,15,TRBV9,CASSAQDAANTEAFF
TRBJ2-5,14,TRBV28,CASKRSSAAETQYF
TRBJ2-3,15,TRBV20-1,CSATPETSHTDTQYF
TRBJ2-3,16,TRBV5-1,CASSLSLVGNTDTQYF
TRBJ1-2,17,TRBV7-9,CASSSGGFQGANYGYTF
TRBJ1-1,14,TRBV10-3,CAIQETGGGTEAFF
TRBJ2-7,15,TRBV20-1,CSASFPRWSSYEQYF
TRBJ2-7,17,TRBV4-1,CASSQDRVRGVTYEQYF
TRBJ1-5,15,TRBV4-1,CASSQERGGNQPQHF
TRBJ1-2,13,TRBV5-1,CASSLDRNRGYTF
TRBJ2-3,13,TRBV29-1,CSAGDRTKDTQYF
TRBJ2-1,14,TRBV6-1,CASTVGPLPDEQFF
TRBJ1-2,14,TRBV5-5,CASSLDQRAKGYTF
TRBJ2-1,16,TRBV7-6,CASSLNSGGVYNEQFF
TRBJ2-5,16,TRBV7-9,CASSFKLTSGQETQYF
TRBJ1-5,17,TRBV7-8,CASSLGVPGQGVQPQHF
TRBJ1-1,10,TRBV19,CASKGVWAFF
TRBJ2-5,13,TRBV7-8,CASSLMYQETQYF